The present T cell receptor beta chain was sequenced within a study of T cell clones after liver transplantation. About the study: A pre-transplant mixed lymphocyte reaction with TCRbeta sequencing defined graft-donor-reactive clones followed in post-transplant blood. Graft-donor-reactive sequences were compared with third-party-reactive TCRbeta sequences from pre-transplant mixed lymphocyte reactions. Study conclusions and caveats: Graft donor-reactive T cells possibly entered the graft instead of undergoing deletion.

Assay used: immunoSEQ multiplex PCR; TCRdb lists only in-frame clones, some missing. This table holds some 13,000 clones, roughly 74% found once. Per the germline V gene, CDR1 is MDHEN and CDR2 is SYDVKM. CDR3 length: 13 amino acids. V was shortened by 7 bases and J by 2 bases, with 11 bases between the two germline ends. As for this clone: What it binds is unknown.

This material consisted of CD8+ T cells from blood, taken at the 22-month timepoint. V usage is TRBV28 and J usage is TRBJ1-1; tentatively, D is TRBD1 (6 bases). The receptor was derived from a human patient who received a liver transplant. Some T cells may be supplied by the graft donor. The CDR3 DNA reads TGTGCCAGCATCGGGACACCCAACACTGAAGCTTTCTTT. It encodes CASIGTPNTEAFF.